Shown below are 21 T cell receptor beta chains from a single sample sequenced in a study of cytomegalovirus exposure and HLA in healthy donors. PCR primers comprised 60 Vbeta and 13 Jbeta primers. Clones were read by immunoSEQ multiplex PCR, and TCRdb kept only the in-frame ones, dropping some. Seen here are roughly 80,000 clones, roughly 80% observed once, and the top ten hold 1.9%. The sequenced sample consisted of PBMCs. The receptors were gathered from a woman under 40 in good health and CMV-seronegative.

The chain carries TRBV12-5 and TRBJ2-3; possible D gene TRBD2, 5 bases. Germline CDR1 is LGHNT and CDR2 is FRNRAP. V dropped 1 base and J dropped 5 bases, with 16 bases sitting between them. There are 16 residues in the CDR3. The CDR3: CASGLGNLANRDTQYF. The CDR3 coding sequence is TGTGCTAGTGGTTTGGGAAACTTAGCGAATCGAGATACGCAGTATTTT.

The rearrangement joins TRBV11-2 to TRBJ1-5, with D uncertain. V lost 3 bases, J lost 3 bases, and 6 bases lay in between. Germline V gives CDR1 SGHAT, CDR2 FQNNGV. The CDR3 consists of 13 residues. The DNA for the CDR3 is TGTGCCAGCAGCTTGCGATACAATCAGCCCCAGCATTTT. This gives the protein CASSLRYNQPQHF.

The genes are TRBV14 and TRBJ1-2; no clear D gene. The germline V and J ends were trimmed by 3 bases and 6 bases, with 11 bases remaining between them. Germline CDR1 is SGHDN and CDR2 is FVKESK. CDR3 length: 13 residues. CDR3 residues: CASSHPGQHGYTF. The CDR3 region has the DNA TGTGCCAGCAGCCACCCTGGGCAGCATGGCTACACCTTC.

This clone has a single count. The genes are TRBV18 and TRBJ1-1; TRBD1 might be the D (5 bases). V was cut by 3 bases and J by 5 bases, with 16 bases left in between. The CDR3 runs to 15 residues. CDR1 is KGHSH, CDR2 LQKENI, per germline. The CDR3 is CASSPSQGGGTEAFF. DNA for the CDR3: TGTGCCAGCTCACCGTCTCAGGGAGGCGGTACTGAAGCTTTCTTT.

The V gene is TRBV14, the J gene TRBJ2-7, with a tentative D call TRBD1 (5 bases). V was clipped by 4 bases and J by 6 bases, with 13 bases between them. The CDR3 runs to 13 residues. CDR1 is SGHDN, CDR2 FVKESK, per germline. The CDR3 here is CASSPYTGSEQYF. In DNA form, the CDR3 reads TGTGCCAGCAGCCCGTATACAGGATCCGAGCAGTACTTC.

This chain joins TRBV5-4 and TRBJ2-1; 15 bases fit TRBD2. Trimming removed 3 bases from V and 8 bases from J; junction bases left unmatched: 6. Per germline, CDR1 SGHNT and CDR2 YYREEE (reference sequence). The CDR3 has 16 residues. The CDR3 nucleotides are TGTGCCAGCAGCTGGACTAGCGGGAGGGTAATGGATGAGCAGTTCTTC. Amino acid sequence: CASSWTSGRVMDEQFF.

The CDR3 protein is CASSLRGQDYEQYF. The CDR3 bases are TGTGCCAGCAGCTTGAGGGGACAGGACTACGAGCAGTACTTC. V usage is TRBV5-6 and J usage is TRBJ2-7; TRBD1 aligns across 8 bases. With V trimmed by 1 base and J by 3 bases, 3 bases remained unmatched. The CDR3 is 14 residues long. The germline gives CDR1 SGHDT, CDR2 YYEEEE.

This clone has a single count. The CDR3 bases are TGTGCCAGCAAGGTGGCGGCCGGAAACACCATATATTTT. Protein: CASKVAAGNTIYF. The chain is built from TRBV2 and TRBJ1-3; no definite D call. The CDR3 totals 13 residues. The germline gives CDR1 SNHLY, CDR2 FYNNEI. Trimming cost V 7 bases and J 4 bases, with 11 bases left between them.

The V call is TRBV6-1, the J call TRBJ1-1; possible D gene TRBD1, 6 bases. The CDR3 consists of 17 residues. Germline CDR1 is MNHNS and CDR2 is SASEGT. Trimming pared 1 base from V and 0 bases from J, leaving 15 bases between. Written as DNA, the CDR3 is TGTGCCAGCAGTGAAGTTGGGGGCGCAGGGATGAACACTGAAGCTTTCTTT. Residues: CASSEVGGAGMNTEAFF.

This chain links TRBV11-1 with TRBJ2-3; the D gene is possibly TRBD2 (6 bases). The V gene's germline CDR1 is SGHAT and CDR2 FQDESV (reference sequence). The V and J ends lost 5 bases and 1 base respectively, with 13 bases between them. The CDR3 sequence is 15 residues long. The CDR3 nucleotides read TGTGCCAGCAGCCACCGGCGGGGCCGCACAGATACGCAGTATTTT. Encoded protein: CASSHRRGRTDTQYF.

The rearrangement links TRBV18 to TRBJ1-1; no reliable D call. The CDR3 loop spans 14 amino acids. Trimming cost V 1 base and J 5 bases, with 11 bases left between them. Germline CDR1 reads KGHSH; CDR2 reads LQKENI. The CDR3 loop reads CASSPLRVETEAFF. The DNA for the CDR3 is TGTGCCAGCTCACCACTACGGGTTGAGACTGAAGCTTTCTTT.

The chain links TRBV2 to TRBJ2-7, with D perhaps matching TRBD2 (5 bases). In germline, CDR1 is SNHLY, CDR2 FYNNEI. V was cut by 5 bases and J by 2 bases, with 16 bases left in between. The CDR3 totals 15 residues. The CDR3 spells CASSRDLTSTYEQYF. As DNA, the CDR3 is TGTGCCAGCAGTCGGGATCTTACTTCGACCTACGAGCAGTACTTC.

Note on this clone: A read error may produce the germline difference seen at one junction end. For the CDR3, the DNA is TGTTCCAGCATGCCCATGACTGTTATCTCCTACAATGAGCAGTTCTTC. Encoded protein: CSSMPMTVISYNEQFF. This sequence joins TRBV7-9 and TRBJ2-1; D gene uncertain. The germline V gene has CDR1 SEHNR and CDR2 FQNEAQ (reference sequence). This CDR3 has 16 amino acids.

This chain connects TRBV5-4 to TRBJ2-3, with TRBD2 identical over 10 bases. The germline V gene encodes CDR1 SGHNT and CDR2 YYREEE (reference sequence). This CDR3 has 14 residues. J lost 6 bases, V lost 4 bases, and 5 bases had no gene match. The CDR3 bases are TGTGCCAGCAGCCACAGACTAGCGGGTGATACGCAGTATTTT. It specifies CASSHRLAGDTQYF. The full variable domain, in which reference TRBV5-4 and TRBJ2-3 provide the parts outside the CDR3, is ETGVTQSPTHLIKTRGQQVTLRCSSQSGHNTVSWYQQALGQGPQFIFQYYREEENGRGNFPPRFSGLQFPNYSSELNVNALELDDSALYLCASSHRLAGDTQYFGPGTRLTVL.

V and J are TRBV7-9 and TRBJ2-6, with 13 bases aligning to TRBD2. V was clipped by 5 bases and J by 2 bases; unmatched bases: 9. There are 19 residues in the CDR3. The V gene's germline CDR1 is SEHNR and CDR2 FQNEAQ (reference sequence). As DNA, the CDR3 is TGTGCCAGCAGCGCATGGGGGGGGACTAGCGGGACTGGGGCCAACGTCCTGACTTTC. Its translation is CASSAWGGTSGTGANVLTF.

A few counts support this clone. This sequence joins TRBV9 and TRBJ2-5; TRBD1 is a possible D gene (5 bases). V was clipped by 3 bases and J by 5 bases, with 14 bases between them. There are 14 residues in the CDR3. Germline-derived CDR1 and CDR2 are SGDLS and YYNGEE. CDR3 sequence reads: CASSGRVPSETQYF. The CDR3 DNA reads as TGTGCCAGCAGCGGCAGGGTACCCTCGGAGACCCAGTACTTC.

V and J are TRBV10-2 and TRBJ1-4; possible D gene TRBD1, 6 bases. Trimming cost V 7 bases and J 4 bases, with 10 bases left between them. The CDR3 is 13 amino acids. The germline V gene encodes CDR1 WSHSY and CDR2 SAAADI. The CDR3 DNA follows: TGCGCCAGCACGGGACACCTTAATGAAAAACTGTTTTTT. Its protein is CASTGHLNEKLFF.

This sequence joins TRBV7-9 and TRBJ1-1, with D possibly matching TRBD1 (5 bases). Germline V gene lookup returns CDR1 SEHNR and CDR2 FQNEAQ (reference sequence). The CDR3 is 15 amino acids. The V and J ends lost 5 bases and 5 bases respectively, with 18 bases between them. In DNA, the CDR3 is TGTGCCAGCAGCCCGGCGTTCGGGGGTGGGACTGAAGCTTTCTTT. Its translation is CASSPAFGGGTEAFF.

The chain employs TRBV19 and TRBJ2-7, with a weak D call TRBD2 (6 bases). This CDR3 has 14 amino acids. Trimming took 4 bases from V and 2 from J, leaving 12 bases between them. Germline CDR1 LNHDA, CDR2 SQIVND (reference sequence). The CDR3 nucleotides read TGTGCCAGTAGTAATCGGGGACTGCCCTACGAGCAGTACTTC. Encoded protein: CASSNRGLPYEQYF.

Remarks on this clone: The same CDR3 can be traced to other DNA sequences in this sample. The chain couples TRBV15 to TRBJ2-1, with 8 bases fitting TRBD2. V lost 1 base to trimming and J lost 5 bases; unmatched junction nucleotides: 16. This CDR3 comprises 19 residues. Germline CDR1 is LNHNV and CDR2 is YYDKDF (reference sequence). CDR3 loop: CATSRVGASGGFFHNEQFF. The CDR3 DNA reads TGTGCCACCAGCAGAGTAGGGGCCAGCGGGGGTTTCTTCCACAATGAGCAGTTCTTC.

In its sample, this clone ranks as medium-sized. The rearrangement joins TRBV6-4 to TRBJ2-3; 10 bases line up with TRBD1. CDR1 is MRHNA and CDR2 is SNTAGT in the germline V gene. V was pared by 3 bases and J by 5 bases, with 5 bases of the junction left unmatched. The CDR3 runs 15 residues. CDR3: CASSEKTGGKDTQYF. The CDR3 DNA sequence: TGTGCCAGCAGTGAAAAGACAGGGGGCAAAGATACGCAGTATTTT.